These 29 T cell receptor beta chains originate from one sample sequenced in a study of cytomegalovirus exposure and HLA in healthy donors. 60 Vbeta and 13 Jbeta primers were used in PCR. This table comes from immunoSEQ multiplex PCR, and its TCRdb copy is limited to in-frame clones, with some not included. The table lists 130,000 or so clones, 80% to 90% of them singletons. The sequenced sample consisted of PBMCs. These receptors were collected from a woman between 18 and 29 years old in good health and CMV-seropositive.

This chain connects TRBV9 to TRBJ2-1, with TRBD2 identical over 12 bases. V dropped 3 bases and J dropped 0; count of bases not matched to a gene: 7. The CDR3 has 18 amino acids. Germline-derived CDR1 and CDR2 are SGDLS and YYNGEE. The CDR3 reads CASSDNLAGGSSYNEQFF. The CDR3 nucleotides read TGTGCCAGCAGCGATAATCTAGCGGGGGGGAGCTCCTACAATGAGCAGTTCTTC.

This clone was counted between two and nine times. This chain's CDR3 is CASSRQGTSGDPRTDTQYF. In DNA, the CDR3 is TGTGCCAGCAGCCGACAGGGGACTAGCGGGGACCCGCGCACAGATACGCAGTATTTT. The chain uses TRBV27 and TRBJ2-3; 13 nucleotides agree with TRBD2. Per the germline V gene, CDR1 is MNHEY and CDR2 is SMNVEV (reference sequence). V lost 6 bases to trimming and J lost 1 base; unmatched junction nucleotides: 13. This CDR3 region has 19 residues.

This clone was detected once. This chain uses TRBV9 with TRBJ2-1, with D possibly TRBD1 on 6 matching bases. The CDR3 is 12 residues long. Germline V gene sequence: CDR1 SGDLS, CDR2 YYNGEE. V shed 4 bases and J shed 8 bases, with 10 bases lying between them. The CDR3 nucleotides read TGTGCCAGCAGCCCCAGGGGCGATGAGCAGTTCTTC. It translates to CASSPRGDEQFF.

The chain has TRBV6-5 and TRBJ2-3; D possibly corresponds to TRBD2 (5 bases). Germline values: CDR1 MNHEY, CDR2 SVGAGI. This CDR3 comprises 16 residues. The V end lost 0 bases, the J end lost 2 bases, and 12 bases lay between the germline ends. CDR3 residues: CASSYSASLDTDTQYF. The CDR3 region has the DNA TGTGCCAGCAGTTACTCGGCTAGCTTGGACACAGATACGCAGTATTTT.

This clone was counted at least ten times. The chain is built from TRBV11-2 and TRBJ1-2; D is unclear. Trimming removed 5 bases at V and 7 bases at J, with 14 bases between. Germline CDR1 is SGHAT and CDR2 is FQNNGV. The CDR3 runs to 13 residues. In DNA form, the CDR3 reads TGTGCCAGCAGCCCCGCAGGAACTAGTGGCTACACCTTC. Protein: CASSPAGTSGYTF.

CDR3 nucleotide sequence: TGTGCCAGCAGCCCCTCCGCGGCCAGGGGGCGCTTTGAAGATACGCAGTATTTT. Encoded protein: CASSPSAARGRFEDTQYF. The J gene is TRBJ2-3, the V gene TRBV7-2, with 8 bases aligning to TRBD1. V trimming: 5 bases; J trimming: 5 bases; junction bases outside the gene matches: 18. This CDR3 has 18 amino acids. The germline gives CDR1 SGHTA, CDR2 FQGNSA. The whole variable domain, remainder taken from reference TRBV7-2 and TRBJ2-3, is GAGVSQSPSNKVTEKGKDVELRCDPISGHTALYWYRQSLGQGLEFLIYFQGNSAPDKSGLPSDRFSAERTGGSVSTLTIQRTQQEDSAVYLCASSPSAARGRFEDTQYFGPGTRLTVL.

This clone appeared a few times. This rearrangement joins TRBV5-4 to TRBJ2-7, with 9 bases identical to TRBD2. The CDR3 totals 14 residues. V was pared by 3 bases and J by 6 bases, with 7 bases of the junction left unmatched. In germline, CDR1 is SGHNT, CDR2 YYREEE (reference sequence). The CDR3 nucleotides read TGTGCCAGCAGCTGGGGGACGACTAGCGGCGAGCAGTACTTC. Its protein is CASSWGTTSGEQYF. Based on the CDR3 plus reference TRBV5-4 and TRBJ2-7, the full variable domain is ETGVTQSPTHLIKTRGQQVTLRCSSQSGHNTVSWYQQALGQGPQFIFQYYREEENGRGNFPPRFSGLQFPNYSSELNVNALELDDSALYLCASSWGTTSGEQYFGPGTRLTVT.

The CDR3 spells CASSDQGQVFGPLHF. CDR3 DNA: TGTGCCAGCAGTGATCAAGGACAGGTATTTGGCCCCCTCCACTTT. The genes are TRBV25-1 and TRBJ1-6; 7 bases line up with TRBD1. J lost 13 bases, V lost 3 bases, and 12 bases had no gene match. The CDR3 contains 15 residues. The germline V gene encodes CDR1 MGHDK and CDR2 SYGVNS.

Regarding this clone: Compared with germline, one end of the junction differs, possibly owing to a read error. The gene calls are TRBV7-9 and TRBJ2-3; D is uncertain. CDR1 SEHNR and CDR2 FQNEAQ come from the germline V gene (reference sequence). The CDR3 has 11 amino acids. The CDR3 DNA is TGTTCCAGCAGCCAATGGTACAGAGCGTATTTT. This sequence encodes CSSSQWYRAYF.

The chain combines TRBV5-5 with TRBJ1-5; the D is unclear. Trimming removed 1 base at V and 2 bases at J, with 16 bases between. This CDR3 region has 17 residues. Germline-derived CDR1 and CDR2 are SGHKS and YYEKEE (reference sequence). The CDR3 DNA reads TGTGCCAGCAGCTTGTATTTCGCGGTCTCTGGCAATCAGCCCCAGCATTTT. This encodes CASSLYFAVSGNQPQHF.

The chain recombines TRBV4-2 with TRBJ2-7; 8 nucleotides align to TRBD2. V lost 3 bases, J lost 6 bases, and 13 bases stayed unmatched. The CDR3 has 16 amino acids. The germline V gene encodes CDR1 LGHNA and CDR2 YNFKEQ. The CDR3 is CASSQGAGVPLGEQYF. The CDR3 DNA follows: TGTGCCAGCAGCCAGGGAGCGGGGGTGCCTTTGGGCGAGCAGTACTTC.

V gene TRBV13 combines with J gene TRBJ2-2, with TRBD2 identical over 10 bases. After removal of 3 bases from V and 7 bases from J, the junction contained 8 bases not matched to a gene. The V gene's germline CDR1 is PRHDT and CDR2 FYEKMQ (reference sequence). The CDR3 has 16 amino acids. CDR3 sequence (DNA): TGTGCCAGCAGCTTGGAAACTAGCGGGGAATACGGGGAGCTGTTTTTT. This encodes CASSLETSGEYGELFF.

This rearrangement joins TRBV10-1 to TRBJ2-1; 9 bases map to TRBD2. The CDR3 totals 14 residues. Germline values: CDR1 WNHNN, CDR2 SYGVQD (reference sequence). Losses at the gene ends were 10 bases for V and 5 bases for J; bases not matched to a gene: 9. CDR3 protein: CATQASGANNEQFF. CDR3 DNA sequence: TGCGCCACCCAAGCTAGCGGGGCTAACAATGAGCAGTTCTTC.

The chain uses TRBV6-5 and TRBJ1-1; the D is unclear. The V and J ends lost 5 bases and 13 bases respectively, with 11 bases between them. The CDR3 extends over 10 amino acids. Germline CDR1 MNHEY, CDR2 SVGAGI. The CDR3 DNA sequence: TGTGCCAGCAGTGAACAGAAGTATTTCTTT. Translating it yields CASSEQKYFF.

This clone was seen only once. The J gene is TRBJ1-2, the V gene TRBV5-4; no firm D call. Trimming removed 2 bases at V and 6 bases at J, with 17 bases between. The germline gives CDR1 SGHNT, CDR2 YYREEE (reference sequence). The CDR3 extends over 15 amino acids. The DNA of the CDR3 is TGTGCCAGCAGCTTTGCCCCCTTCAATGAGGATGGCTACACCTTC. Translation: CASSFAPFNEDGYTF.

The V call is TRBV11-2, the J call TRBJ2-2; 10 bases are a match to TRBD2. The CDR3 loop spans 17 amino acids. The germline CDR1 and CDR2 sequences are SGHAT and FQNNGV. Trimming took 8 bases from V and 3 from J; bases not matched to a gene: 12. CDR3 DNA: TGTGCCAGCGGAGGAGAGCGGGGGGGTCTCGACACCGGGGAGCTGTTTTTT. Translation: CASGGERGGLDTGELFF.

The chain links TRBV5-6 to TRBJ2-1; 7 bases line up with TRBD2. There are 15 residues in the CDR3. Germline CDR1 SGHDT, CDR2 YYEEEE. Trimming removed 4 bases from V and 8 bases from J; junction bases left unmatched: 12. The CDR3 DNA is TGTGCCAGCAGCATAAACGGGGGGATCCTCGATGAGCAGTTCTTC. Translated: CASSINGGILDEQFF.

This chain joins TRBV19 and TRBJ2-3, with D maybe TRBD2 (5 bases). The CDR3 is 15 amino acids. V was trimmed by 3 bases and J by 1 base, leaving 11 bases between them. In germline, CDR1 is LNHDA, CDR2 SQIVND (reference sequence). This chain's CDR3 is CASSMRALGTDTQYF. CDR3 nucleotides: TGTGCCAGTAGTATGCGGGCGCTCGGCACAGATACGCAGTATTTT.

V gene TRBV5-6 combines with J gene TRBJ2-1; 12 bases align to TRBD2. Per the germline V gene, CDR1 is SGHDT and CDR2 is YYEEEE. The CDR3 loop spans 14 amino acids. The V and J ends lost 5 bases and 10 bases, in that order; junction bases with no gene match: 7. The CDR3 nucleotides read TGTGCCAGCAGTCTCGGACTAGCGGGGTGGGAGCAGTTCTTC. This sequence encodes CASSLGLAGWEQFF.

The rearrangement links TRBV29-1 to TRBJ2-3, with D possibly TRBD1 on 5 matching bases. V dropped 2 bases and J dropped 1 base, with 13 bases sitting between them. In germline, CDR1 is SQVTM, CDR2 ANQGSEA. The CDR3 has 15 amino acids. CDR3 in amino acids: CSVERGSGRTDTQYF. DNA of the CDR3: TGCAGCGTTGAAAGGGGTTCGGGCCGCACAGATACGCAGTATTTT.

The count of this clone is one. The V gene is TRBV7-7, the J gene TRBJ2-1; 8 positions match TRBD1. Germline trimming cut 1 base from V and 1 base from J; bases unmatched to any gene: 0. The CDR3 contains 15 residues. CDR1 is SSHAT and CDR2 is FNYEAQ in the germline V gene (reference sequence). The CDR3 sequence is CASSLGTGSYNEQFF. The CDR3, as DNA: TGTGCCAGCAGCTTAGGGACAGGGTCCTACAATGAGCAGTTCTTC. The whole variable domain, remainder taken from reference TRBV7-7 and TRBJ2-1, is GAGVSQSPRYKVTKRGQDVTLRCDPISSHATLYWYQQALGQGPEFLTYFNYEAQPDKSGLPSDRFSAERPEGSISTLTIQRTEQRDSAMYRCASSLGTGSYNEQFFGPGTRLTVL.

The chain joins TRBV30 to TRBJ1-2; TRBD1 matches 9 bases. V was clipped by 4 bases and J by 0 bases; unmatched bases: 15. This CDR3 region has 18 residues. Germline CDR1 reads GTSNPN; CDR2 reads SVGIG (reference sequence). CDR3 nucleotides: TGTGCCTGGAAGCCCTACCCGACAGGGGGAAAGGCTAACTATGGCTACACCTTC. Amino acids: CAWKPYPTGGKANYGYTF.

The genes are TRBV9 and TRBJ2-7; 8 nucleotides line up with TRBD1. V shed 0 bases and J 0 bases; nucleotides not matched to a gene: 11. The CDR3 is made up of 18 amino acids. From germline, CDR1 is SGDLS and CDR2 YYNGEE. CDR3 bases: TGTGCCAGCAGCGTAGGAATAGGACAGGGACAAAGCTCCTACGAGCAGTACTTC. Protein sequence: CASSVGIGQGQSSYEQYF. Full variable domain (outside the CDR3, taken from reference TRBV9 and TRBJ2-7): DSGVTQTPKHLITATGQRVTLRCSPRSGDLSVYWYQQSLDQGLQFLIQYYNGEERAKGNILERFSAQQFPDLHSELNLSSLELGDSALYFCASSVGIGQGQSSYEQYFGPGTRLTVT.

The V and J genes are TRBV10-3 and TRBJ1-6; TRBD1 matches 10 bases. The germline V gene encodes CDR1 ENHRY and CDR2 SYGVKD. This CDR3 contains 15 residues. The ends lost 3 bases at V and 6 bases at J; junction bases unmatched: 2. CDR3 loop: CAISDDRGLNSPLHF. In DNA form, the CDR3 reads TGTGCCATCAGTGATGACAGGGGGCTTAATTCACCCCTCCACTTT.

The chain recombines TRBV6-5 with TRBJ2-7; D is unclear. CDR1 and CDR2 from the germline V gene are MNHEY and SVGAGI. CDR3 length equals 13 residues. Trimming removed 0 bases from V and 3 bases from J, with 6 bases in between. DNA of the CDR3: TGTGCCAGCAGTTACTCCGGTCTCTACGAGCAGTACTTC. Amino acids: CASSYSGLYEQYF.

The chain links TRBV7-9 to TRBJ2-1; maybe TRBD1 (5 bases). Germline CDR1 SEHNR, CDR2 FQNEAQ (reference sequence). The CDR3 sequence is 15 residues long. Trimming took 0 bases from V and 5 from J, leaving 11 bases between them. CDR3 amino acids: CASSLAKGSHNEQFF. CDR3 in DNA: TGTGCCAGCAGCTTAGCTAAGGGGTCCCACAATGAGCAGTTCTTC.

The rearrangement joins TRBV6-5 to TRBJ1-1, with TRBD1 matching 9 bases. Germline V gives CDR1 MNHEY, CDR2 SVGAGI. There are 16 residues in the CDR3. J was trimmed by 8 bases and V by 2 bases; bases with no gene match: 12. The CDR3 spells CASSYVITGGSLEAFF. Here the CDR3 DNA reads TGTGCCAGCAGTTACGTTATAACAGGGGGCTCCCTCGAAGCTTTCTTT.

The chain has TRBV18 and TRBJ2-5; D is possibly TRBD2 (5 bases). The germline CDR1 and CDR2 sequences are KGHSH and LQKENI. The CDR3 is 14 amino acids. V was clipped by 6 bases and J by 3 bases, with 14 bases between them. As DNA, the CDR3 is TGTGCCAGCTCCTCCAGGTCCGGGGAAGAGACCCAGTACTTC. Its translation is CASSSRSGEETQYF.

This chain uses TRBV11-2 with TRBJ2-5, with 10 bases lining up with TRBD1. In germline, CDR1 is SGHAT, CDR2 FQNNGV. J was trimmed by 5 bases and V by 5 bases; bases with no gene match: 5. The length of the CDR3 is 14 residues. The DNA for the CDR3 is TGTGCCAGCAGCACCTGGACAGGGGGTGAGACCCAGTACTTC. Its translation: CASSTWTGGETQYF.